The subject of this entry is one T cell receptor beta chain. The V end lost 9 bases, the J end lost 6 bases, and 20 bases lay between the germline ends. This CDR3 has 14 residues. The germline V gene has CDR1 WNHNN and CDR2 SYGVQD (reference sequence). Clinical histories supplied by participants themselves formed the basis of cohort assignment. The data belong to a study of blood T cell repertoires in COVID-19. Study background: Samples came from the United States, Italy and Spain, spanning acute and convalescent COVID-19.

Original processing methods: Amplifying reference gene primers gave estimates of nucleated cell counts. The protocol was immunoSEQ multiplex PCR, while the TCRdb copy is restricted to in-frame clones and leaves out a portion. D and trimming were read from the DNA, whereas the V and J calls and clone size are those reported in that table. The repertoire has more than 200,000 clones, 65% to 85% of them found once; the top ten carry approximately 4.3%. The gene calls are TRBV10-1 and TRBJ1-1, with D hard to call. Sequencing input: PBMCs or T cells enriched from blood (not recorded which). The TCR was taken from a man between 25 and 39 years old with acute COVID-19. The DNA of the CDR3 is TGCGCCAGACGAATAGAGGGCTCAACGGCTGAAGCTTTCTTT. Protein sequence: CARRIEGSTAEAFF.